The 30 T cell receptor beta chains below were found in one sample sequenced in a study of cytomegalovirus exposure and HLA in healthy donors. PCR employed 60 Vbeta and 13 Jbeta primers. Clones were sequenced by immunoSEQ multiplex PCR, and TCRdb holds only the in-frame ones, with some missing. The table shows some 70,000 clones, with roughly 68% occurring only once. Sequencing was performed on PBMCs. Receptors were obtained from a woman aged 45-65 years in good health and CMV-seronegative.

V is TRBV30 and J is TRBJ1-5; D not certain. This CDR3 region has 16 residues. Trimming pared 2 bases from V and 1 base from J, leaving 15 bases between. The germline V gene encodes CDR1 GTSNPN and CDR2 SVGIG (reference sequence). The DNA for the CDR3 is TGTGCCTGGAGTAGTCTCCGGACTGAAAGCAATCAGCCCCAGCATTTT. Translation gives CAWSSLRTESNQPQHF.

The V gene is TRBV28, the J gene TRBJ1-2; the D is unclear. V lost 6 bases and J 1 base, leaving 9 bases between the germline ends. The V gene's germline CDR1 is MDHEN and CDR2 SYDVKM. The length of the CDR3 is 13 residues. CDR3 bases: TGTGCCAGCAGCGCGGCAATTAACTATGGCTACACCTTC. It is translated as CASSAAINYGYTF.

The chain joins TRBV5-1 to TRBJ2-3, with TRBD1 matching 7 bases. CDR1 and CDR2 from the germline V gene are SGHRS and YFSETQ. V shed 4 bases, J shed 2 bases, and the junction held 4 bases outside the gene matches. The CDR3 contains 14 residues. The CDR3 DNA sequence: TGCGCCAGCAGCACCGGGACAGCCACAGATACGCAGTATTTT. Translating gives CASSTGTATDTQYF.

This chain uses TRBV7-9 with TRBJ1-2; D gene unclear. V was trimmed by 3 bases and J by 5 bases, leaving 10 bases between them. The CDR3 is made up of 13 amino acids. Germline V gene lookup returns CDR1 SEHNR and CDR2 FQNEAQ (reference sequence). CDR3 sequence (DNA): TGTGCCAGCAGCTTGGGAGAGTCTTATGGCTACACCTTC. Translating gives CASSLGESYGYTF.

This clone has only one observation. The gene calls are TRBV18 and TRBJ1-1, with D possibly matching TRBD1 (6 bases). The CDR3 loop spans 14 amino acids. Germline V gives CDR1 KGHSH, CDR2 LQKENI. The V gene lost 2 bases and the J gene lost 5 bases, with 12 bases spanning the gap. The CDR3 DNA reads as TGTGCCAGCTCACCAGGGGGGGGCAGTACTGAAGCTTTCTTT. Translation gives CASSPGGGSTEAFF.

The genes are TRBV6-5 and TRBJ2-7, with a possible D match to TRBD1 (6 bases). The length of the CDR3 is 13 residues. The V gene's germline CDR1 is MNHEY and CDR2 SVGAGI. V was shortened by 8 bases and J by 2 bases, with 13 bases between the two germline ends. CDR3 bases: TGTGCCAGCCGACGGGACACCCCCTACGAGCAGTACTTC. Its protein product is CASRRDTPYEQYF.

The gene calls are TRBV10-3 and TRBJ2-6; weak D call: TRBD2 (7 bases). V lost 5 bases, J lost 7 bases, and 24 bases lay in between. Germline V gene lookup returns CDR1 ENHRY and CDR2 SYGVKD. This CDR3 is 18 amino acids long. The chain's CDR3 is CAISKGGMDRLGANVLTF. The CDR3 bases are TGTGCCATCAGTAAGGGGGGGATGGACCGGCTAGGAGCCAACGTCCTGACTTTC.

The genes are TRBV4-3 and TRBJ1-4, with D possibly matching TRBD1 (5 bases). This CDR3 has 20 residues. CDR1 is LGHNA and CDR2 is YSLEER in the germline V gene. V was clipped by 0 bases and J by 4 bases, with 24 bases between them. The CDR3, as DNA: TGCGCCAGCAGCCAAGATTACTTCGGGACCTCGGTCGGGAGTAATGAAAAACTGTTTTTT. It translates to CASSQDYFGTSVGSNEKLFF.

The CDR3: CASSLVSGVTGELFF. The CDR3, as DNA: TGTGCCAGCAGCTTAGTGTCCGGGGTCACCGGGGAGCTGTTTTTT. J is TRBJ2-2 and V is TRBV7-6, with D perhaps matching TRBD2 (5 bases). The CDR3 has 15 residues. Germline V gene data show CDR1 as SGHVS and CDR2 as FNYEAQ. V was cut by 1 base and J by 4 bases, with 10 bases left in between.

J is TRBJ2-3 and V is TRBV28; possibly TRBD1 for D (5 bases). Trimming took 3 bases from V and 2 from J, leaving 9 bases between them. Looked up from germline, CDR1 is MDHEN and CDR2 is SYDVKM. The CDR3 totals 14 residues. CDR3 sequence reads: CASSFSGYTDTQYF. The CDR3 DNA sequence: TGTGCCAGCAGTTTTTCAGGGTACACAGATACGCAGTATTTT. The whole variable domain, filled in from reference TRBV28 and TRBJ2-3, reads DVKVTQSSRYLVKRTGEKVFLECVQDMDHENMFWYRQDPGLGLRLIYFSYDVKMKEKGDIPEGYSVSREKKERFSLILESASTNQTSMYLCASSFSGYTDTQYFGPGTRLTVL.

The chain combines TRBV2 with TRBJ2-5; the D gene is possibly TRBD2 (7 bases). This CDR3 is 16 amino acids long. CDR1 SNHLY and CDR2 FYNNEI come from the germline V gene. Trimming left V 2 bases short and J 4 bases short, with 17 bases between. CDR3 amino acids: CASSEWGGAGLETQYF. DNA for the CDR3: TGTGCCAGCAGTGAATGGGGGGGCGCGGGGTTAGAGACCCAGTACTTC.

In this sample, this clone turned up a few times. This specimen includes other DNA sequences encoding the same CDR3. The gene calls are TRBV5-1 and TRBJ1-2; D gene unclear. The CDR3 is 14 amino acids. Germline V gene lookup returns CDR1 SGHRS and CDR2 YFSETQ. Trimming pared 0 bases from V and 2 bases from J, leaving 8 bases between. The CDR3 DNA reads as TGCGCCAGCAGCTTGGGGGCCGAGAACTATGGCTACACCTTC. Translating gives CASSLGAENYGYTF.

The chain recombines TRBV18 with TRBJ1-2; the match to TRBD1 covers 8 bases. V dropped 3 bases and J dropped 4; count of bases not matched to a gene: 7. Germline V gene data show CDR1 as KGHSH and CDR2 as LQKENI. This CDR3 spans 15 amino acids. CDR3 sequence reads: CASSPTTGVGYGYTF. The CDR3, as DNA: TGTGCCAGCTCACCTACGACAGGGGTGGGCTATGGCTACACCTTC.

The chain recombines TRBV19 with TRBJ1-2, with no clear D. Germline V gene sequence: CDR1 LNHDA, CDR2 SQIVND (reference sequence). The CDR3 runs to 13 residues. Trimming took 3 bases from V and 8 from J, leaving 13 bases between them. CDR3: CASSIGPGLGYTF. The CDR3 coding sequence is TGTGCCAGTAGTATTGGGCCGGGGTTGGGCTACACCTTC.

This chain uses TRBV6-5 with TRBJ1-5; maybe TRBD1 (6 bases). The CDR3 loop spans 15 amino acids. V was clipped by 6 bases and J by 0 bases, with 12 bases between them. Germline V gene sequence: CDR1 MNHEY, CDR2 SVGAGI. The CDR3 region is CASRYTGSSNQPQHF. The CDR3, as DNA: TGTGCCAGCAGATACACAGGGAGTAGCAATCAGCCCCAGCATTTT.

The CDR3 DNA reads as TGTGCCAGCAGCGTAGCTACAGGGACAGGCTACGAGCAGTACTTC. Amino acids: CASSVATGTGYEQYF. The V gene is TRBV9, the J gene TRBJ2-7; 8 nucleotides agree with TRBD1. From germline, CDR1 is SGDLS and CDR2 YYNGEE. After removal of 0 bases from V and 3 bases from J, the junction contained 5 bases not matched to a gene. There are 15 residues in the CDR3.

The chain employs TRBV27 and TRBJ1-1; tentative D call: TRBD1 (6 bases). This CDR3 is built from 15 residues. The V gene's germline CDR1 is MNHEY and CDR2 SMNVEV (reference sequence). V was shortened by 5 bases and J by 5 bases, with 18 bases between the two germline ends. The CDR3 is CASSMPPGGQTEAFF. The CDR3, as DNA: TGTGCCAGCAGTATGCCCCCGGGGGGGCAGACTGAAGCTTTCTTT.

This sequence joins TRBV18 and TRBJ2-7, with 7 bases fitting TRBD2. Germline CDR1 and CDR2: KGHSH and LQKENI. CDR3 length: 17 amino acids. The ends lost 2 bases at V and 0 bases at J; junction bases unmatched: 10. The CDR3 DNA is TGTGCCAGCTCACCATTCCTTATTACGGGGGGCTCCTACGAGCAGTACTTC. It yields the protein CASSPFLITGGSYEQYF.

The chain recombines TRBV6-5 with TRBJ2-1; D is possibly TRBD2 (5 bases). Trimming took off 2 bases at V and 5 bases at J, with 10 bases between the two ends. Germline lookup yields CDR1 MNHEY and CDR2 SVGAGI. CDR3 size: 14 residues. DNA of the CDR3: TGTGCCAGCAGTTACGCACGGGATAACAATGAGCAGTTCTTC. Translated, it gives CASSYARDNNEQFF.

The rearrangement joins TRBV9 to TRBJ2-3; maybe TRBD2 (6 bases). This CDR3 is built from 15 residues. Germline V gives CDR1 SGDLS, CDR2 YYNGEE. V lost 6 bases to trimming and J lost 0 bases, with 14 bases between them. CDR3 DNA sequence: TGTGCCAGCACCAGTAGCGGACTCAGCACAGATACGCAGTATTTT. It encodes CASTSSGLSTDTQYF.

The CDR3 loop reads CASSQGRTSSTGELFF. The CDR3 coding sequence is TGCGCCAGCAGCCAAGGACGGACTAGTAGCACCGGGGAGCTGTTTTTT. This chain connects TRBV4-3 to TRBJ2-2; 7 nucleotides agree with TRBD2. Per the germline V gene, CDR1 is LGHNA and CDR2 is YSLEER. The CDR3 runs to 16 residues. After removal of 1 base from V and 4 bases from J, the junction contained 6 bases not matched to a gene.

The chain links TRBV15 to TRBJ2-5; 9 nucleotides line up with TRBD1. The end of the DNA fits TRBJ2-7 better, so the J call may be wrong. Germline V gene lookup returns CDR1 LNHNV and CDR2 YYDKDF (reference sequence). This CDR3 has 17 amino acids. CDR3 coding DNA: TGTGCCACCAGCCCGACCATACAAGATGGACAGGGGAGCGAGCAGTACTTC. Protein sequence: CATSPTIQDGQGSEQYF.

CDR3 sequence reads: CASSWPQRGGYQETQYF. In DNA, the CDR3 is TGTGCCAGCTCATGGCCGCAAAGAGGGGGTTACCAAGAGACCCAGTACTTC. The chain employs TRBV18 and TRBJ2-5, with D possibly matching TRBD1 (6 bases). There are 17 residues in the CDR3. Per germline, CDR1 KGHSH and CDR2 LQKENI. V dropped 5 bases and J dropped 0 bases, with 19 bases sitting between them. The full variable domain, rest sourced from reference TRBV18 and TRBJ2-5, is NAGVMQNPRHLVRRRGQEARLRCSPMKGHSHVYWYRQLPEEGLKFMVYLQKENIIDESGMPKERFSAEFPKEGPSILRIQQVVRGDSAAYFCASSWPQRGGYQETQYFGPGTRLLVL.

V is TRBV7-9 and J is TRBJ1-2; D is uncertain. The CDR3 contains 13 residues. V lost 5 bases and J lost 4, with 11 bases in between. Germline V gene data show CDR1 as SEHNR and CDR2 as FQNEAQ (reference sequence). The CDR3, as DNA: TGTGCCAGCAGCCCAAATAGTGGCTATGGCTACACCTTC. It is translated as CASSPNSGYGYTF.

J is TRBJ2-2 and V is TRBV4-3; 7 positions agree with TRBD2. Germline lookup yields CDR1 LGHNA and CDR2 YSLEER. Unmatched junction bases numbered 8, after V lost 1 base and J lost 6 bases. The CDR3 is made up of 16 amino acids. As DNA, the CDR3 is TGCGCCAGCAGCCAAGCGCGCGGGAGAGGGTCCGGGGAGCTGTTTTTT. This translates into CASSQARGRGSGELFF.

V is TRBV7-2 and J is TRBJ1-5; no reliable D call. V was trimmed by 3 bases and J by 6 bases, leaving 12 bases between them. Germline V gene data show CDR1 as SGHTA and CDR2 as FQGNSA. This CDR3 comprises 14 residues. CDR3 sequence: CASSFVQVGQPQHF. The CDR3 coding sequence is TGTGCCAGCAGCTTCGTGCAGGTGGGTCAGCCCCAGCATTTT.

The chain uses TRBV5-4 and TRBJ2-3; the D gene is possibly TRBD2 (5 bases). CDR3 length: 14 amino acids. CDR1 SGHNT and CDR2 YYREEE come from the germline V gene (reference sequence). The V end lost 1 base, the J end lost 4 bases, and 10 bases lay between the germline ends. Here the CDR3 DNA reads TGTGCCAGCAGCTTGTCTAGCTTTTCAGATACGCAGTATTTT. It yields the protein CASSLSSFSDTQYF.

The J gene is TRBJ2-5, the V gene TRBV6-5; no firm D call. The CDR3 consists of 11 residues. Germline V gene sequence: CDR1 MNHEY, CDR2 SVGAGI. V was clipped by 8 bases and J by 5 bases, with 9 bases between them. The CDR3 DNA is TGTGCCAGCTGGGCTTTGGAGACCCAGTACTTC. It encodes CASWALETQYF.

The chain recombines TRBV6-5 with TRBJ2-7; 8 nucleotides agree with TRBD1. CDR1 and CDR2 (germline): MNHEY, SVGAGI. The CDR3 contains 16 residues. The trim removed 2 bases at V and 2 bases at J, leaving 8 bases unmatched. The CDR3 DNA sequence: TGTGCCAGCAGTTACGGCGGACAGGGTCCTACCTACGAGCAGTACTTC. As protein: CASSYGGQGPTYEQYF.

The rearrangement joins TRBV4-2 to TRBJ2-7, with 10 positions matching TRBD1. The germline V gene encodes CDR1 LGHNA and CDR2 YNFKEQ. Trimming took 1 base from V and 6 from J; bases not matched to a gene: 6. This CDR3 has 15 residues. The CDR3 sequence: CASSQGQGAGIEQYF. As DNA, the CDR3 is TGTGCCAGCAGCCAAGGACAGGGGGCAGGGATCGAGCAGTACTTC.